This TCR beta chain derives from a study of CD8 T cells in Susac syndrome. Broader study findings: The study conceded that its TCR sequencing and HLA analysis involved relatively few individuals.

Random hexamers served to reverse transcribe roughly 0.45 to 1 ug RNA. The TCR beta CDR3 was amplified by immunoSEQ multiplex PCR across 54 Vbeta, 13 Jbeta. Each CDR3 protein is one row after TCRdb ran MiXCR on the immunoSEQ multiplex PCR reads. The table shows some 150,000 distinct CDR3 sequences, with approximately 94% occurring only once. TCR beta from blood CD8+ and CD4+ T cells was sequenced. TEMRA cells were FACS-enriched, unlike CD8+ and CD4+ T cells, which were negatively isolated. The CDR3 contains 16 residues. V lost 5 bases and J lost 3, with 20 bases in between. CDR1 and CDR2 from the germline V gene are MGHDK and SYGVNS. In regard to this clonotype: The target antigen is unknown.

The sequence came from a human donor in good health. The chain recombines TRBV25-1 with TRBJ2-7; maybe TRBD2 (5 bases). Sequencing used CD4+ T cells from PBMCs. The CDR3 DNA reads TGTGCCAGCAGTAAGGGTGGCCGGGTTGGAGGCTACGAGCAGTACTTC. Translation gives CASSKGGRVGGYEQYF.